This T cell receptor (beta chain) stems from a study of regulatory T cells in long-lasting Graves disease. Broader study findings: Limited samples may have lowered accuracy.

The time point denotes: newly diagnosed GD, antithyroid drugs for less than 3 months. From PBMCs, RNA was extracted and then used to make the TCR library. EDTA tubes received approximately 10 milliliters of drawn peripheral blood. Per germline, CDR1 SQVTM and CDR2 ANQGSEA. The V end lost 4 bases, the J end lost 0 bases, and 10 bases lay between the germline ends. The CDR3 runs 13 residues. Construction of TCR beta libraries relied on iRepertoire HTBI primers and on Arm-PCR targeting CDR3 regions. TCRdb redid the calling of the multiplex PCR reads with MiXCR, one entry per CDR3 protein. Seen here are 450,000 to 500,000 distinct CDR3 sequences, 15% to 20% observed once, and the top ten hold 12%. There are a few counts of this clonotype. Its antigen is as yet unknown. These data are also associated with another study on T cells in Graves' hyperthyroidism and ophthalmopathy. That paper adds: An initial round of RT-PCR targeting the TCR CDR3 relied on the HTBI primer set.

The sequence was collected from a man between 40 and 49 years old with Graves disease. Material: peripheral blood mononuclear cells (PBMCs), obtained at new diagnosis, from a patient treated with antithyroid drugs. The V call is TRBV29-1, the J call TRBJ2-7; D is perhaps TRBD1 (5 bases). CDR3 coding DNA: TGCAGCGTTGTCTGGCAGGGCTCCTACGAGCAGTACTTC. This encodes CSVVWQGSYEQYF.